A selection of T cell receptor beta chains follows, all from one sample in a study of beta chain features in type 1 diabetes. The table came from immunoSEQ multiplex PCR; TCRdb's copy has only in-frame clones and leaves some out. Of 680,000 or so clones in the sample, 15% to 17% are singletons; the top ten hold under 0.095%. The sample consisted of naive CD4+ T cells from blood. These receptors were collected from a man in his late teens or twenties in good health. Each CDR3 is given with its conserved first and last residue. The order of the fields is clone size, D gene, CDR3 length, J gene, V gene, CDR3 DNA, CDR3 protein. A D gene is named only where the DNA matches it firmly. Expanded clones are given a class, and other clones once, few, many or no size at all.

abundance: -; d_gene: -; len: 13; j_gene: TRBJ1-2; v_gene: TRBV14; CDR3nt: TGTGCCAGCAGCCAAAACGCGGGCTATGGCTACACCTTC; CDR3aa: CASSQNAGYGYTF
abundance: few; d_gene: -; len: 15; j_gene: TRBJ1-1; v_gene: TRBV7-9; CDR3nt: TGTGCCAGCAGCTTTACCTCCCCTCTGAACACTGAAGCTTTCTTT; CDR3aa: CASSFTSPLNTEAFF
abundance: few; d_gene: -; len: 16; j_gene: TRBJ1-5; v_gene: TRBV19; CDR3nt: TGTGCCAGTAGTACACGTCCCCAGCTGAGCAATCAGCCCCAGCATTTT; CDR3aa: CASSTRPQLSNQPQHF
abundance: -; d_gene: -; len: 13; j_gene: TRBJ1-1; v_gene: TRBV6-5; CDR3nt: TGTGCCAGCAGAACAACAGGGCGCACTGAAGCTTTCTTT; CDR3aa: CASRTTGRTEAFF
abundance: few; d_gene: -; len: 13; j_gene: TRBJ1-2; v_gene: TRBV2; CDR3nt: TGTGCCAGCAGGGTATTCGGGAGCTATGGCTACACCTTC; CDR3aa: CASRVFGSYGYTF
abundance: few; d_gene: -; len: 17; j_gene: TRBJ2-2; v_gene: TRBV4-1; CDR3nt: TGCGCCAGCAGCCAAGAAGCTGCGCCTTCGAACACCGGGGAGCTGTTTTTT; CDR3aa: CASSQEAAPSNTGELFF
abundance: few; d_gene: TRBD1; len: 15; j_gene: TRBJ1-5; v_gene: TRBV28; CDR3nt: TGTGCCAGCAAACCGGGACAGGACATCCATCAGCCCCAGCATTTT; CDR3aa: CASKPGQDIHQPQHF
abundance: few; d_gene: -; len: 17; j_gene: TRBJ2-7; v_gene: TRBV5-1; CDR3nt: TGCGCCAGCAGTTCTGGACAACCGGTTTACCTTCTATACGAGCAGTACTTC; CDR3aa: CASSSGQPVYLLYEQYF
abundance: -; d_gene: -; len: 12; j_gene: TRBJ1-2; v_gene: TRBV19; CDR3nt: TGTGCCAGTAATTTTGGGAACTATGGCTACACCTTC; CDR3aa: CASNFGNYGYTF
abundance: -; d_gene: -; len: 15; j_gene: TRBJ2-1; v_gene: TRBV10-3; CDR3nt: TGTGCCATCAGTTTTGCACAGGGTACCTACAATGAGCAGTTCTTC; CDR3aa: CAISFAQGTYNEQFF
abundance: few; d_gene: -; len: 10; j_gene: TRBJ1-2; v_gene: TRBV28; CDR3nt: TGTGCCAGCCTCCGGGTGGGCTACACCTTC; CDR3aa: CASLRVGYTF
abundance: -; d_gene: TRBD2; len: 15; j_gene: TRBJ2-4; v_gene: TRBV5-4; CDR3nt: TGTGCCAGCACCCTCGGGGGAGGGGCTAAGGACATTCAGTACTTC; CDR3aa: CASTLGGGAKDIQYF
abundance: few; d_gene: -; len: 14; j_gene: TRBJ2-1; v_gene: TRBV7-9; CDR3nt: TGTGCCAGCAGCTTAATGACAGAAAACAATGAGCAGTTCTTC; CDR3aa: CASSLMTENNEQFF
abundance: few; d_gene: TRBD1; len: 17; j_gene: TRBJ1-5; v_gene: TRBV28; CDR3nt: TGTGCCAGCAGCCCGACAGGGCCCACTCATAGCAATCAGCCCCAGCATTTT; CDR3aa: CASSPTGPTHSNQPQHF
abundance: -; d_gene: -; len: 15; j_gene: TRBJ2-7; v_gene: TRBV6-5; CDR3nt: TGTGCCAGCAGTTACAGCTTCACTTCAGGGTACGAGCAGTACTTC; CDR3aa: CASSYSFTSGYEQYF
abundance: -; d_gene: -; len: 12; j_gene: TRBJ2-7; v_gene: TRBV19; CDR3nt: TGTGCCAGTAGCTCGGGAAGCTACGAGCAGTACTTC; CDR3aa: CASSSGSYEQYF
abundance: few; d_gene: -; len: 13; j_gene: TRBJ2-4; v_gene: TRBV7-8; CDR3nt: TGTGCCAGCAGCTCCGACAGGCAAAACATTCAGTACTTC; CDR3aa: CASSSDRQNIQYF
abundance: -; d_gene: -; len: 14; j_gene: TRBJ2-7; v_gene: TRBV6-6; CDR3nt: TGTGCCAGCAGTTTGACGGGTCTTCGCTACGAGCAGTACTTC; CDR3aa: CASSLTGLRYEQYF
abundance: few; d_gene: TRBD1; len: 15; j_gene: TRBJ2-7; v_gene: TRBV14; CDR3nt: TGTGCCAGCAGCCAAGACAGGGGGCGGAATAGCGAGCAGTACTTC; CDR3aa: CASSQDRGRNSEQYF
abundance: -; d_gene: TRBD1; len: 16; j_gene: TRBJ2-7; v_gene: TRBV19; CDR3nt: TGTGCCAGTAGTATCTCCCCCGGGACAGGGGTCCACGAGCAGTACTTC; CDR3aa: CASSISPGTGVHEQYF
abundance: -; d_gene: -; len: 13; j_gene: TRBJ1-1; v_gene: TRBV7-2; CDR3nt: TGTGCCAGCAGCGCCATCTACAGCACTGAAGCTTTCTTT; CDR3aa: CASSAIYSTEAFF
abundance: few; d_gene: TRBD1; len: 16; j_gene: TRBJ1-2; v_gene: TRBV19; CDR3nt: TGTGCCAGTAGTATCCCTTCGGGACAGGGGGCGAGCGGCTACACCTTC; CDR3aa: CASSIPSGQGASGYTF
abundance: -; d_gene: -; len: 12; j_gene: TRBJ1-1; v_gene: TRBV10-3; CDR3nt: TGTGCCTTCGCTGGAGGGGGACCTGAAGCTTTCTTT; CDR3aa: CAFAGGGPEAFF
abundance: -; d_gene: -; len: 13; j_gene: TRBJ2-7; v_gene: TRBV27; CDR3nt: TGTGCCAGCAGTTCGACGGACAGCTACGAGCAGTACTTC; CDR3aa: CASSSTDSYEQYF
abundance: few; d_gene: TRBD1; len: 17; j_gene: TRBJ2-2; v_gene: TRBV19; CDR3nt: TGTGCCAGTAGTGGCTGGGACAGGGTTATTGTGGCCGGGGAGCTGTTTTTT; CDR3aa: CASSGWDRVIVAGELFF
abundance: few; d_gene: -; len: 15; j_gene: TRBJ2-6; v_gene: TRBV6-5; CDR3nt: TGTGCCAGCAGTTTCCAGGTCTCTGGGGCCAACGTCCTGACTTTC; CDR3aa: CASSFQVSGANVLTF
abundance: few; d_gene: -; len: 16; j_gene: TRBJ1-4; v_gene: TRBV29-1; CDR3nt: TGCAGCGTTGGAGGATGGGGGGCAGAGACTAATGAAAAACTGTTTTTT; CDR3aa: CSVGGWGAETNEKLFF
abundance: -; d_gene: -; len: 14; j_gene: TRBJ2-2; v_gene: TRBV7-2; CDR3nt: TGTGCCAGCAGCCCCCGGGCGAACACCGGGGAGCTGTTTTTT; CDR3aa: CASSPRANTGELFF
abundance: few; d_gene: -; len: 14; j_gene: TRBJ2-1; v_gene: TRBV11-2; CDR3nt: TGTGCCAGCAGCCCCCTAGAAGGCCTCCGTGAGCAGTTCTTC; CDR3aa: CASSPLEGLREQFF
abundance: few; d_gene: -; len: 13; j_gene: TRBJ2-3; v_gene: TRBV5-6; CDR3nt: TGTGCCAGCAGCTTCACCAACACAGATACGCAGTATTTT; CDR3aa: CASSFTNTDTQYF
abundance: few; d_gene: TRBD1; len: 15; j_gene: TRBJ1-5; v_gene: TRBV4-1; CDR3nt: TGCGCCAGCAGCCAAGAGGGACAGGGGGACCAGCCCCAGCATTTT; CDR3aa: CASSQEGQGDQPQHF
abundance: -; d_gene: -; len: 14; j_gene: TRBJ2-2; v_gene: TRBV9; CDR3nt: TGTGCCAGCAGCGTAGACCAGAACACCGGGGAGCTGTTTTTT; CDR3aa: CASSVDQNTGELFF
abundance: few; d_gene: -; len: 13; j_gene: TRBJ2-3; v_gene: TRBV7-3; CDR3nt: TGTGCCAGCAGCTTAACATTCGCAGATACGCAGTATTTT; CDR3aa: CASSLTFADTQYF
abundance: few; d_gene: TRBD1; len: 16; j_gene: TRBJ1-6; v_gene: TRBV2; CDR3nt: TGTGCCAGCAGTGAAGGACAGGGGGCGAGTAATTCACCCCTCCACTTT; CDR3aa: CASSEGQGASNSPLHF
abundance: -; d_gene: -; len: 15; j_gene: TRBJ1-3; v_gene: TRBV7-2; CDR3nt: TGTGCCAGCAGCTTGTCCAGAACTACTGGAAACACCATATATTTT; CDR3aa: CASSLSRTTGNTIYF
abundance: few; d_gene: -; len: 12; j_gene: TRBJ2-2; v_gene: TRBV5-4; CDR3nt: TGTGCCAGCAGCTTGTTCACCGGGGAGCTGTTTTTT; CDR3aa: CASSLFTGELFF
abundance: few; d_gene: TRBD1; len: 13; j_gene: TRBJ1-1; v_gene: TRBV6-5; CDR3nt: TGTGCCAGCAGACGTACAGGGGGCACTGAAGCTTTCTTT; CDR3aa: CASRRTGGTEAFF
abundance: -; d_gene: TRBD1; len: 12; j_gene: TRBJ2-7; v_gene: TRBV29-1; CDR3nt: TGCAGCGTACCCGGACAGGGTGGCGAGCAGTACTTC; CDR3aa: CSVPGQGGEQYF